This record concerns one T cell receptor beta chain sequence. The clone's antigen remains unknown. No much larger clonotype is one base removed from it; base qualities were not supplied. As encoded in the germline V gene, CDR1 is SQVTM while CDR2 is ANQGSEA. Taken from cysteine to phenylalanine, the CDR3 has 12 residues. Only CDR3 DNA is held: 36 bases, read in frame from base 1. V lost 5 bases and J lost 5 bases; the stretch between them is 12 bases long. This entry is derived from a study of blood T cell repertoires in COVID-19 (dated by TCRdb to the early 2020s). General notes on the study: Collaborator samples came from the United States, Italy and Spain and covered acute and convalescent phases of COVID-19. Sample metadata almost always included a de-identified subject ID, COVID-19 status, age in years and sex. The prospective study material was composed of cDNA or gDNA derived from T cells, B-cell-depleted T cells, or PBMCs. The dataset comprised deeply sampled blood TCRbeta repertoires from subjects exposed to, actively infected with, or recovered from COVID-19. HLA class I and class II types, where available, came from metadata supplied by the sample provider rather than from assay-based typing. Samples were obtained from the ongoing ImmuneRACE study (first 160 participants) and from about 1,300 subjects provided by 6 global collaborators. A freely available public database, intended as a resource for researchers studying the immune response to SARS-CoV-2, is where the repertoires were released. What the authors observed across the whole study: Clinical and demographic metadata were provided uncurated, with the amount varying by source and participant.

In Seattle, one collaborating source enrolled patients while the infection was active and tracked those patients longitudinally over the course of disease. Collaborating institutions collected whole blood in K2EDTA tubes following their own protocols. For TCRbeta analysis, collaborator samples were shipped as frozen whole blood, as isolated PBMCs, or as DNA extracted from either sample type. TCRbeta CDR3 regions were amplified from genomic DNA by means of the immunoSEQ Assay, a bias-controlled multiplex PCR. From the authors' description of their analysis: The number of nucleated cells in each sample was estimated from the amplification of reference gene primers within the assay. To quantify the absolute abundance of each unique TCRbeta CDR3 rearrangement, sequence reads were collapsed and filtered. Productive Simpson clonality was computed per sample as the square root of Simpson's diversity index over productive rearrangements. Entries here come from immuneACCESS through TCRdb and include only in-frame sequences with V and J called. Some clones fail to appear in such tables; in the studies checked, an unresolved V gene covers under half of the shortfall, and the cause of the remainder is unknown. The V and J calls and clone size were taken over from that table, and D and trimming were inferred from the DNA. The sample table holds roughly 160,000 clones, of which almost 85% were seen once. The top ten hold roughly 2.7% of the sample.

The rearrangement combines TRBV29-1 with TRBJ2-5; a tentative D call is TRBD1 (5 bases match). Sequencing input: peripheral blood. The sequence derives from a woman at least 80 years old with COVID-19, enrolled during active disease. The DNA is as follows: TGCAGCGTTTCCAGGGTCAGGGAGACCCAGTACTTC. This sequence encodes CSVSRVRETQYF.